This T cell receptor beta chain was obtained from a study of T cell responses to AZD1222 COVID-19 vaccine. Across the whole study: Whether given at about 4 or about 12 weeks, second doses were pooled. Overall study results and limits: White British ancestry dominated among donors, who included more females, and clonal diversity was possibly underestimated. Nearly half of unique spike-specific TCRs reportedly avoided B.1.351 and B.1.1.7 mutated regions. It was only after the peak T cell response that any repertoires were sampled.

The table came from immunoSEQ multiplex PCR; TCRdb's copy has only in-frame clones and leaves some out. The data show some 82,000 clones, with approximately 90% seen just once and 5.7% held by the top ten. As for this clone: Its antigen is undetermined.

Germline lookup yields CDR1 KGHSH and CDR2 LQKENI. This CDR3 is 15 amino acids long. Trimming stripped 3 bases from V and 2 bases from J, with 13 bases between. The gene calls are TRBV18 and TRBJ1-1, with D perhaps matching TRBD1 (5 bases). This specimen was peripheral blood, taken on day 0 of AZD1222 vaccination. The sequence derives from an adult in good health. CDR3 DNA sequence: TGTGCCAGCTCACCGCCGGGGCCCGCAAACACTGAAGCTTTCTTT. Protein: CASSPPGPANTEAFF.